The 22 T cell receptor beta chains in this list originate from one sample, sequenced in a study of Ad26.COV2.S vaccination and SARS-CoV-2 variants. TCRdb's table, derived via immunoSEQ multiplex PCR, lists solely in-frame clones and lacks some. Of around 350,000 clones in the sample, 90% to 95% were seen once. The sample consisted of peripheral blood, taken after recovery from COVID-19. These receptors were obtained from a human donor who had recovered from COVID-19.

This clone was counted a few times. The CDR3 DNA follows: TGTGCCAGCAGATTCTACACGAACACTGAAGCTTTCTTT. Translated, it gives CASRFYTNTEAFF. The V and J genes are TRBV12-3 or TRBV12-4 and TRBJ1-1, with unresolved D. Between the trimmed V and J ends, which lost 6 bases and 1 base, there was a span of 9 bases. The CDR3 is 13 amino acids.

The V gene is TRBV18, the J gene TRBJ2-3, with 9 bases fitting TRBD2. From germline, CDR1 is KGHSH and CDR2 LQKENI. The CDR3 sequence is 17 residues long. Trimming at V came to 1 base and at J to 2 bases, leaving 7 bases not matched to a gene. The chain's CDR3 is CASSPLAAGGPTDTQYF. The CDR3 region has the DNA TGTGCCAGCTCACCACTTGCTGCGGGGGGGCCCACAGATACGCAGTATTTT.

The chain carries TRBV2 and TRBJ1-5; 9 bases align to TRBD1. Germline loops: CDR1 SNHLY, CDR2 FYNNEI. V lost 10 bases, J lost 7 bases, and 11 bases stayed unmatched. The CDR3 covers 14 residues. CDR3 coding DNA: TGTGCCACACATTCTGACAGGGGGAGACAGCCCCAGCATTTT. It yields the protein CATHSDRGRQPQHF.

This clone came up a few times. The chain is built from TRBV2 and TRBJ1-5; no definite D call. This CDR3 region has 14 residues. CDR1 and CDR2 from the germline V gene are SNHLY and FYNNEI. The V and J ends lost 5 bases and 1 base respectively, with 9 bases between them. CDR3 DNA: TGTGCCAGCAGTAGGCCGGGGAGCAATCAGCCCCAGCATTTT. This sequence encodes CASSRPGSNQPQHF.

CDR3 sequence reads: CASSHRTGGRLDEKLFF. Written as DNA, the CDR3 is TGTGCCAGCAGCCACCGGACAGGGGGCAGGTTAGATGAAAAACTGTTTTTT. The J gene is TRBJ1-4, the V gene TRBV5-6; 11 positions agree with TRBD1. J lost 6 bases, V lost 4 bases, and 11 bases had no gene match. Germline loops: CDR1 SGHDT, CDR2 YYEEEE. This CDR3 has 17 residues.

This clone is a singleton in its sample. The genes are TRBV5-1 and TRBJ2-1; D is unclear. Trimming took off 7 bases at V and 5 bases at J, with 25 bases between the two ends. Germline V gene lookup returns CDR1 SGHRS and CDR2 YFSETQ. This CDR3 is 17 amino acids long. This chain's CDR3 is CASSQTFERRVHNEQFF. Written as DNA, the CDR3 is TGCGCCAGCTCTCAAACGTTTGAGAGGAGAGTCCACAATGAGCAGTTCTTC.

This rearrangement joins TRBV7-3 to TRBJ1-2; TRBD1 aligns across 7 bases. The length of the CDR3 is 13 residues. The germline V gene has CDR1 SGHTA and CDR2 FQGTGA. Losses at the gene ends were 2 bases for V and 8 bases for J; bases not matched to a gene: 5. The CDR3 DNA reads TGTGCCAGCAGCTTATCAGGGGGGGAAGGCTACACCTTC. Amino acid sequence: CASSLSGGEGYTF.

The V gene is TRBV2, the J gene TRBJ1-2, with D possibly matching TRBD1 (5 bases). The CDR3 is 15 amino acids. V was clipped by 6 bases and J by 2 bases, with 16 bases between them. Per germline, CDR1 SNHLY and CDR2 FYNNEI. CDR3 residues: CASRDRQTQNYGYTF. In nucleotides, the CDR3 is TGTGCCAGCAGAGATCGACAGACACAGAACTATGGCTACACCTTC. Using reference TRBV2 and TRBJ1-2 for the parts outside the CDR3, the full variable domain is EPEVTQTPSHQVTQMGQEVILRCVPISNHLYFYWYRQILGQKVEFLVSFYNNEISEKSEIFDDQFSVERPDGSNFTLKIRSTKLEDSAMYFCASRDRQTQNYGYTFGSGTRLTVV.

This rearrangement joins TRBV6-2 or TRBV6-3 to TRBJ1-6; D gene uncertain. Germline V CDR1 and CDR2: MNHEY, SVGEGT. The CDR3 has 17 residues. V lost 0 bases and J 2 bases, leaving 11 bases between the germline ends. This CDR3 is CASSYSREQPYNSPLHF. The CDR3 DNA reads TGTGCCAGCAGTTACTCCCGGGAACAGCCCTATAATTCACCCCTCCACTTT.

The chain recombines TRBV19 with TRBJ2-2, with 14 bases that match TRBD2. Germline loops: CDR1 LNHDA, CDR2 SQIVND (reference sequence). J was trimmed by 3 bases and V by 10 bases; bases with no gene match: 10. The CDR3 runs to 17 residues. The CDR3 bases are TGTGCCACCTCAGGACTAGCGGGGGGTAGGGACACCGGGGAGCTGTTTTTT. This sequence encodes CATSGLAGGRDTGELFF.

The chain has TRBV5-1 and TRBJ1-5, with 9 bases identical to TRBD1. The germline V gene has CDR1 SGHRS and CDR2 YFSETQ. The CDR3 loop spans 15 amino acids. J lost 6 bases, V lost 5 bases, and 9 bases had no gene match. CDR3 sequence: CASSWTGARGQPQHF. The CDR3 DNA follows: TGCGCCAGCAGTTGGACAGGGGCGAGGGGTCAGCCCCAGCATTTT.

V and J are TRBV4-1 and TRBJ2-1; unclear D gene. Trimming cost V 5 bases and J 3 bases, with 20 bases left between them. Germline V gene sequence: CDR1 MGHRA, CDR2 YSYEKL. This CDR3 region has 17 residues. Here the CDR3 reads CASSSSKGQPFYNEQFF. In DNA form, the CDR3 reads TGCGCCAGCAGCTCAAGCAAGGGTCAACCTTTCTACAATGAGCAGTTCTTC.

The genes are TRBV19 and TRBJ1-1, with 8 nucleotides matching TRBD1. CDR1 and CDR2 from the germline V gene are LNHDA and SQIVND (reference sequence). V shed 3 bases, J shed 4 bases, and the junction held 7 bases outside the gene matches. The CDR3 loop spans 15 amino acids. The CDR3 coding sequence is TGTGCCAGTAGTATCCAGGGGGCTCGCGGCACTGAAGCTTTCTTT. It yields the protein CASSIQGARGTEAFF.

The V and J genes are TRBV6-5 and TRBJ2-3; D call uncertain. Germline CDR1 MNHEY, CDR2 SVGAGI. The germline V and J ends were trimmed by 8 bases and 4 bases, with 7 bases remaining between them. The CDR3 is 11 residues long. DNA for the CDR3: TGTGCCAGCCATAGAGCAGATACGCAGTATTTT. Its protein product is CASHRADTQYF.

In regard to this clone: At one end the junction does not follow the germline gene, possibly because of a read error. The chain has TRBV7-7 and TRBJ2-2, with 10 bases aligning to TRBD1. Germline CDR1 and CDR2: SSHAT and FNYEAQ (reference sequence). This CDR3 has 17 residues. CDR3 amino acids: CASSSDRQGARTGELFF. In DNA, the CDR3 is TGTGCTAGCAGCTCAGACCGACAGGGGGCGCGCACCGGGGAGCTGTTTTTT.

Comment on this clone: It is likely a read error, because the conserved phenylalanine at the end of the CDR3 is missing. Because the CDR3's place on the DNA is in doubt, the DNA is left out and the CDR3 is given as listed by TCRdb. The J gene is TRBJ2-7, the V gene TRBV6-5; whether TRBD1, the table's D call, matches the DNA was not checked. In germline, CDR1 is MNHEY, CDR2 SVGAGI. The CDR3 adds up to 14 amino acids, both ends counted. CDR3 sequence reads: CASSYSNYSPVLAR.

The V gene is TRBV5-1, the J gene TRBJ2-2; 14 positions match TRBD2. CDR3 length: 16 amino acids. Germline loops: CDR1 SGHRS, CDR2 YFSETQ. J lost 4 bases, V lost 3 bases, and 2 bases had no gene match. The CDR3 DNA sequence: TGCGCCAGCAGCTCAGGGACTAGCGGGGGCACCGGGGAGCTGTTTTTT. Its protein product is CASSSGTSGGTGELFF.

The V call is TRBV19, the J call TRBJ1-2; 7 positions match TRBD1. The CDR3 contains 14 residues. Unmatched junction bases numbered 11, after V lost 10 bases and J lost 3 bases. Looked up from germline, CDR1 is LNHDA and CDR2 is SQIVND (reference sequence). CDR3 in DNA: TGTGCCACCCTCGGTAGAGGGACAGACTATGGCTACACCTTC. This encodes CATLGRGTDYGYTF.

The chain's CDR3 is CASSLGVSETQYF. CDR3 sequence (DNA): TGTGCCAGCAGCTTGGGTGTATCAGAGACCCAGTACTTC. The V and J genes are TRBV5-6 and TRBJ2-5; no definite D call. The CDR3 runs to 13 residues. Between the trimmed V and J ends, which lost 0 bases and 4 bases, there was a span of 7 bases. Germline V gene data show CDR1 as SGHDT and CDR2 as YYEEEE. Based on the CDR3 plus reference TRBV5-6 and TRBJ2-5, the full variable domain is DAGVTQSPTHLIKTRGQQVTLRCSPKSGHDTVSWYQQALGQGPQFIFQYYEEEERQRGNFPDRFSGHQFPNYSSELNVNALLLGDSALYLCASSLGVSETQYFGPGTRLLVL.

This chain uses TRBV6-6 with TRBJ1-6; D ambiguous. Germline V gene lookup returns CDR1 MNHNY and CDR2 SVGAGI (reference sequence). This CDR3 region has 13 residues. V was pared by 6 bases and J by 5 bases, with 8 bases between. This CDR3 reads CASSVNNNSPLHF. The CDR3 nucleotides read TGTGCCAGCAGCGTTAATAATAATTCACCCCTCCACTTT.

J is TRBJ2-1 and V is TRBV18; D might be TRBD1 (6 bases). Trimming took 3 bases from V and 9 from J, leaving 21 bases between them. This CDR3 has 16 amino acids. Germline assignment: CDR1 KGHSH and CDR2 LQKENI. CDR3 sequence reads: CASSPFGTNHGGEQFF. Here the CDR3 DNA reads TGTGCCAGCTCACCTTTTGGGACAAACCACGGCGGTGAGCAGTTCTTC.

The genes are TRBV9 and TRBJ2-7, with 9 bases lining up with TRBD2. The J segment lost 2 bases and the V segment lost 0 bases, leaving 3 bases of the junction unmatched. The CDR3 extends over 15 amino acids. Germline V gene sequence: CDR1 SGDLS, CDR2 YYNGEE. This CDR3 is CASSVGVAGAYEQYF. The CDR3 DNA reads TGTGCCAGCAGCGTAGGTGTAGCGGGGGCCTACGAGCAGTACTTC.